This T cell receptor beta chain is from a study of cytomegalovirus exposure and HLA in healthy donors. 60 Vbeta and 13 Jbeta primers were used in PCR. Method: immunoSEQ multiplex PCR; TCRdb's copy keeps in-frame clones and lacks some. The data hold about 67,000 clones, with just under 80% observed a single time. Sequencing used PBMCs. This clonotype was sampled from a man in his forties in good health and CMV-seronegative.

DNA for the CDR3: TGTGCCAGCAGTTTATCGACAGGGGGGGGTTACGAGCAGTACTTC. This codes for CASSLSTGGGYEQYF. V and J are TRBV27 and TRBJ2-7; TRBD1 agrees at 9 bases. V gave up 0 bases and J gave up 4 bases; unmatched junction bases: 4. Looked up from germline, CDR1 is MNHEY and CDR2 is SMNVEV (reference sequence). The CDR3 consists of 15 residues.